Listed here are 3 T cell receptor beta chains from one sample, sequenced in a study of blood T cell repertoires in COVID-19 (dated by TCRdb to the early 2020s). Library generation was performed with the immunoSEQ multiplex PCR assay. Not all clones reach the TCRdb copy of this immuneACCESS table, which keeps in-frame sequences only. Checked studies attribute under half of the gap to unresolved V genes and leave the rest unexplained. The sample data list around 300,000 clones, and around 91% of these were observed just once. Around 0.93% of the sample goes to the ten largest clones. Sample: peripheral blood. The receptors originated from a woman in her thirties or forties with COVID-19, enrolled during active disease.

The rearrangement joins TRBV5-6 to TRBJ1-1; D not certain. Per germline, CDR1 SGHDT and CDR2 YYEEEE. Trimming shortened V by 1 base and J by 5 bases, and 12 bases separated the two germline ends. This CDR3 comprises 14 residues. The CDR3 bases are TGTGCCAGCAGCTTGTCAGGAGGGAGTACTGAAGCTTTCTTT. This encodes CASSLSGGSTEAFF.

The CDR3 reads CASSSLGLAGANTGELFF. The CDR3 DNA reads TGTGCCAGCAGTTCTCTGGGACTAGCGGGAGCGAACACCGGGGAGCTGTTTTTT. This chain uses TRBV6-2 or TRBV6-3 with TRBJ2-2, with 14 bases that match TRBD2. The trim removed 4 bases at V and 0 bases at J, leaving 4 bases unmatched. The CDR3 runs 18 residues. Germline lookup yields CDR1 MNHEY and CDR2 SVGEGT.

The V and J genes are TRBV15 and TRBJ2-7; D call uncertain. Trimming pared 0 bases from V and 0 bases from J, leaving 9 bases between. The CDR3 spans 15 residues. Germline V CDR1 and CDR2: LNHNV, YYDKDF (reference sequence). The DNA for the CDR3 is TGTGCCACCAGCAGAGATCCCTCGAGCTCCTACGAGCAGTACTTC. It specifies CATSRDPSSSYEQYF.